One sample yielded the 26 T cell receptor beta chains listed below, sequenced in a study of shared clonotypes between healthy human individuals. Clones were sequenced by immunoSEQ multiplex PCR, and TCRdb holds only the in-frame ones, with some missing. The table lists about 2.3 million clones, roughly 92% of them singletons. Sequenced input: naive CD4+ T cells from PBMCs. As for subset: CD45RA+ positively selected. Source of these receptors: a man between 18 and 35 years old in good health. Some clones in this sample may be carry-over from other donors' samples.

CDR3 DNA: TGTGCCAGCACCGACTTGGGGGGGGGTCGGTACAATGAGCAGTTCTTC. It encodes CASTDLGGGRYNEQFF. The chain joins TRBV7-2 to TRBJ2-1; 7 positions agree with TRBD2. The germline V gene has CDR1 SGHTA and CDR2 FQGNSA. J gave up 4 bases and V 7 bases, and 13 bases lay outside the gene matches. This CDR3 is built from 16 residues. The full variable domain, rest sourced from reference TRBV7-2 and TRBJ2-1, is GAGVSQSPSNKVTEKGKDVELRCDPISGHTALYWYRQSLGQGLEFLIYFQGNSAPDKSGLPSDRFSAERTGGSVSTLTIQRTQQEDSAVYLCASTDLGGGRYNEQFFGPGTRLTVL.

This clone came up once. Additional DNA sequences in this sample encode the identical CDR3. The chain recombines TRBV5-1 with TRBJ1-1; 12 bases line up with TRBD1. The trim removed 4 bases at V and 0 bases at J, leaving 7 bases unmatched. The germline gives CDR1 SGHRS, CDR2 YFSETQ. There are 17 residues in the CDR3. The CDR3 sequence is CASSPGTGGLMNTEAFF. As DNA, the CDR3 is TGCGCCAGCAGCCCAGGGACAGGGGGCCTCATGAACACTGAAGCTTTCTTT.

The chain couples TRBV5-1 to TRBJ1-2; D possibly corresponds to TRBD1 (6 bases). Germline V gene data show CDR1 as SGHRS and CDR2 as YFSETQ. The CDR3 totals 17 residues. V lost 1 base, J lost 2 bases, and 18 bases lay in between. CDR3 DNA sequence: TGCGCCAGCAGCTTGCTGGGGGGGGACATTTCCAACTATGGCTACACCTTC. This codes for CASSLLGGDISNYGYTF.

V usage is TRBV25-1 and J usage is TRBJ1-2; D gene unclear. V was trimmed by 7 bases and J by 4 bases, leaving 10 bases between them. Germline V gene data show CDR1 as MGHDK and CDR2 as SYGVNS. The CDR3 contains 12 residues. In nucleotides, the CDR3 is TGTGCCAGCATAGCTGGCCTCTATGGCTACACCTTC. Translated, it gives CASIAGLYGYTF.

This chain uses TRBV28 with TRBJ2-1; D remains unclear. Trimming took off 3 bases at V and 1 base at J, with 7 bases between the two ends. Germline values: CDR1 MDHEN, CDR2 SYDVKM. This CDR3 comprises 14 residues. The CDR3 DNA reads TGTGCCAGCAGTTTTAAGCCTTCCTACAATGAGCAGTTCTTC. Encoded protein: CASSFKPSYNEQFF. The full variable domain, its missing parts supplied by reference TRBV28 and TRBJ2-1, is DVKVTQSSRYLVKRTGEKVFLECVQDMDHENMFWYRQDPGLGLRLIYFSYDVKMKEKGDIPEGYSVSREKKERFSLILESASTNQTSMYLCASSFKPSYNEQFFGPGTRLTVL.

V usage is TRBV29-1 and J usage is TRBJ2-1; 10 positions agree with TRBD2. Germline V gene lookup returns CDR1 SQVTM and CDR2 ANQGSEA. V was pared by 3 bases and J by 9 bases, with 14 bases of the junction left unmatched. The CDR3 spans 16 residues. In DNA form, the CDR3 reads TGCAGCGTTGATCGCGAGGTAGCGGGAGGATGGGGTGAGCAGTTCTTC. Protein product: CSVDREVAGGWGEQFF.

A single count supports this clone. The chain links TRBV15 to TRBJ1-5; 7 nucleotides align to TRBD1. The CDR3 consists of 16 residues. The germline V gene has CDR1 LNHNV and CDR2 YYDKDF (reference sequence). Germline trimming cut 2 bases from V and 1 base from J; bases unmatched to any gene: 5. The CDR3 nucleotides are TGTGCCACCAGCAGAAGAACAGGGGCCAGCAATCAGCCCCAGCATTTT. This sequence encodes CATSRRTGASNQPQHF.

The chain has TRBV5-6 and TRBJ2-1; D might be TRBD2 (6 bases). CDR1 and CDR2 (germline): SGHDT, YYEEEE. V lost 4 bases, J lost 10 bases, and 12 bases lay in between. CDR3 length: 12 amino acids. The CDR3 coding sequence is TGTGCCAGCAGCGTTCCGGGACTGGAGCAGTTCTTC. It codes for CASSVPGLEQFF.

The chain combines TRBV29-1 with TRBJ1-1; weak D call: TRBD1 (5 bases). The germline V gene has CDR1 SQVTM and CDR2 ANQGSEA. V was cut by 4 bases and J by 5 bases, with 14 bases left in between. CDR3 size: 13 residues. The CDR3 loop reads CSVGQLSVTEAFF. The CDR3 region has the DNA TGCAGCGTTGGACAGCTAAGTGTGACTGAAGCTTTCTTT.

This clone showed up just a few times. J is TRBJ2-7 and V is TRBV20-1; D is unclear. The CDR3 has 11 amino acids. The germline V gene has CDR1 DFQATT and CDR2 SNEGSKA (reference sequence). V was pared by 5 bases and J by 1 base, with 6 bases between. DNA for the CDR3: TGCAGTGCTCCTAAATCCTACGAGCAGTACTTC. Its protein product is CSAPKSYEQYF.

This clone was detected only once. V is TRBV6-6 and J is TRBJ2-3; D gene uncertain. Germline CDR1 reads MNHNY; CDR2 reads SVGAGI (reference sequence). V dropped 5 bases and J dropped 6 bases, with 12 bases sitting between them. The length of the CDR3 is 13 residues. The CDR3 is CASSTPATDTQYF. Here the CDR3 DNA reads TGTGCCAGCAGTACGCCCGCGACGGATACGCAGTATTTT.

The chain has TRBV28 and TRBJ2-7, with TRBD1 matching over 7 bases. Per the germline V gene, CDR1 is MDHEN and CDR2 is SYDVKM. This CDR3 spans 16 amino acids. With 4 bases clipped from V and 0 bases from J, the junction kept 9 bases outside the gene matches. The CDR3 nucleotides are TGTGCCAGCAGTTCCCTTAGCAGGGGGAGCTCCTACGAGCAGTACTTC. Translated, it gives CASSSLSRGSSYEQYF. Full variable domain (missing parts from reference TRBV28 and TRBJ2-7): DVKVTQSSRYLVKRTGEKVFLECVQDMDHENMFWYRQDPGLGLRLIYFSYDVKMKEKGDIPEGYSVSREKKERFSLILESASTNQTSMYLCASSSLSRGSSYEQYFGPGTRLTVT.

The rearrangement joins TRBV4-3 to TRBJ2-7; 11 bases map to TRBD1. Germline CDR1 LGHNA, CDR2 YSLEER. CDR3 length equals 16 residues. With V trimmed by 1 base and J by 2 bases, 4 bases remained unmatched. CDR3 loop: CASSQAVGQGAYEQYF. The CDR3 region has the DNA TGCGCCAGCAGCCAAGCCGTGGGACAGGGGGCCTACGAGCAGTACTTC.

This chain joins TRBV25-1 and TRBJ2-7; D is ambiguous. V lost 3 bases, J lost 0 bases, and 9 bases lay in between. Germline V gene sequence: CDR1 MGHDK, CDR2 SYGVNS. The CDR3 covers 14 residues. CDR3 sequence: CASSDTVSSYEQYF. The CDR3 DNA is TGTGCCAGCAGTGACACCGTTAGCTCCTACGAGCAGTACTTC.

This clone appeared a single time. The V call is TRBV5-1, the J call TRBJ1-2; D is uncertain. Per germline, CDR1 SGHRS and CDR2 YFSETQ. This CDR3 is built from 13 residues. The V gene lost 0 bases and the J gene lost 7 bases, with 10 bases spanning the gap. The CDR3 DNA is TGCGCCAGCAGCTTGGAACAAGCGCTTGGCTACACCTTC. Protein sequence: CASSLEQALGYTF.

V is TRBV2 and J is TRBJ2-3; D is uncertain. CDR3 size: 14 residues. The germline CDR1 and CDR2 sequences are SNHLY and FYNNEI. Trimming left V 3 bases short and J 4 bases short, with 11 bases between. CDR3 loop: CASSESRVADTQYF. The DNA of the CDR3 is TGTGCCAGCAGTGAGTCGAGAGTCGCAGATACGCAGTATTTT.

The chain links TRBV4-1 to TRBJ2-7, with TRBD2 matching over 7 bases. V shed 4 bases and J 6 bases; nucleotides not matched to a gene: 15. There are 16 residues in the CDR3. The germline V gene has CDR1 MGHRA and CDR2 YSYEKL. The CDR3 DNA reads as TGCGCCAGCAGCCCCACTGGACGGGAGCGGGGATTCGAGCAGTACTTC. This translates into CASSPTGRERGFEQYF.

The rearrangement uses TRBV2 and TRBJ2-7; 12 bases are a match to TRBD1. Unmatched junction bases numbered 7, after V lost 8 bases and J lost 5 bases. Per germline, CDR1 SNHLY and CDR2 FYNNEI. The CDR3 loop spans 14 amino acids. CDR3: CASGRDRGRNEQYF. The DNA of the CDR3 is TGTGCCAGCGGACGGGACAGGGGGCGGAACGAGCAGTACTTC.

A remark on this clone: Other DNA sequences in the same sample also yield this CDR3. The chain has TRBV9 and TRBJ1-5, with no clear D. Trimming pared 0 bases from V and 4 bases from J, leaving 5 bases between. From germline, CDR1 is SGDLS and CDR2 YYNGEE. This CDR3 is built from 13 residues. The CDR3 sequence is CASSVGANQPQHF. The DNA of the CDR3 is TGTGCCAGCAGCGTAGGAGCGAATCAGCCCCAGCATTTT.

The chain couples TRBV28 to TRBJ1-2, with TRBD1 identical over 7 bases. Germline lookup yields CDR1 MDHEN and CDR2 SYDVKM. The CDR3 runs to 17 residues. Trimming cost V 3 bases and J 2 bases; bases outside gene matches: 12. CDR3 nucleotides: TGTGCCAGCAGTTTCCCCCTACAGGGGCCGACGAACTATGGCTACACCTTC. Protein sequence: CASSFPLQGPTNYGYTF.

This clone was detected only once. This chain links TRBV27 with TRBJ1-2; 8 positions match TRBD1. The length of the CDR3 is 16 residues. Germline V CDR1 and CDR2: MNHEY, SMNVEV (reference sequence). V lost 3 bases, J lost 3 bases, and 9 bases stayed unmatched. The CDR3 region is CASSFRGPPVDYGYTF. The CDR3 coding sequence is TGTGCCAGCAGTTTCAGGGGGCCGCCCGTCGACTATGGCTACACCTTC.

This clone was counted only a few times. This chain connects TRBV28 to TRBJ1-2; TRBD1 aligns across 8 bases. V lost 6 bases and J lost 4; bases outside the gene matches: 4. Germline V CDR1 and CDR2: MDHEN, SYDVKM. CDR3 length: 13 residues. The CDR3 bases are TGTGCCAGCAGAATGACAGGGGTCTATGGCTACACCTTC. It encodes CASRMTGVYGYTF.

J is TRBJ2-5 and V is TRBV5-1; TRBD2 matches 12 bases. The CDR3 runs 16 residues. After removal of 0 bases from V and 4 bases from J, the junction contained 4 bases not matched to a gene. Germline lookup yields CDR1 SGHRS and CDR2 YFSETQ. The CDR3: CASSLALAGGGETQYF. Written as DNA, the CDR3 is TGCGCCAGCAGCTTGGCCCTAGCGGGAGGGGGAGAGACCCAGTACTTC.

As regards this clone: Other DNA sequences in the same sample also yield this CDR3. The V gene is TRBV28, the J gene TRBJ2-5; D gene ambiguous. CDR1 and CDR2 (germline): MDHEN, SYDVKM. The CDR3 is made up of 12 amino acids. Deletions cut 5 bases from V and 4 bases from J, with 8 bases between. The CDR3 nucleotides read TGTGCCAGCAGTCTTCTGGCAGAGACCCAGTACTTC. Translating gives CASSLLAETQYF.

The J gene is TRBJ2-6, the V gene TRBV18; 9 bases align to TRBD2. Germline assignment: CDR1 KGHSH and CDR2 LQKENI. Unmatched junction bases numbered 5, after V lost 2 bases and J lost 0 bases. This CDR3 is 18 amino acids long. The CDR3 spells CASSPGLAGSSGANVLTF. The CDR3 DNA sequence: TGTGCCAGCTCACCAGGGCTAGCGGGGAGCTCTGGGGCCAACGTCCTGACTTTC.

This clone was detected a few times. In nucleotides, the CDR3 is TGTGCCTGGAGCGATGCTGAAAAACTGTTTTTT. Amino acids: CAWSDAEKLFF. The J gene is TRBJ1-4, the V gene TRBV30; no clear D gene. From germline, CDR1 is GTSNPN and CDR2 SVGIG (reference sequence). V lost 3 bases and J lost 7, with 6 bases in between. This CDR3 is 11 amino acids long.